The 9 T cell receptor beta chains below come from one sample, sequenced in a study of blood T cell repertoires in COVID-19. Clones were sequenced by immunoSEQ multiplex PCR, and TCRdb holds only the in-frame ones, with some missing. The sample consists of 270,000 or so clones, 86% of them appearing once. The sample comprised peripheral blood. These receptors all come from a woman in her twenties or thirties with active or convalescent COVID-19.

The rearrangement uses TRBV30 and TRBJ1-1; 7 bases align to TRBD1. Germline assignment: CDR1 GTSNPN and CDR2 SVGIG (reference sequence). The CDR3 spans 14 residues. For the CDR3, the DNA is TGTGCGTACCGGGACAGATATATGAACACTGAAGCTTTCTTT. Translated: CAYRDRYMNTEAFF.

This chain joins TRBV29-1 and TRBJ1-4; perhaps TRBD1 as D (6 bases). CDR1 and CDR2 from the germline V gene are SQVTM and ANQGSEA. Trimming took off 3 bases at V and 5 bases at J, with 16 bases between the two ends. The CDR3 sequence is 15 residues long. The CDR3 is CSVDLGGGLNEKLFF. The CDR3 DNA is TGCAGCGTTGACTTGGGGGGGGGCCTCAATGAAAAACTGTTTTTT.

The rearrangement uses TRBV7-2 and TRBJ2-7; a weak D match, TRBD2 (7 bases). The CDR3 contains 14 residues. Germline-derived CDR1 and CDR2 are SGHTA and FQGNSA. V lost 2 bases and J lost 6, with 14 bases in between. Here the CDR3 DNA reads TGTGCCAGCAGCTTACAGGGGAGGGTTGGCGAGCAGTACTTC. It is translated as CASSLQGRVGEQYF.

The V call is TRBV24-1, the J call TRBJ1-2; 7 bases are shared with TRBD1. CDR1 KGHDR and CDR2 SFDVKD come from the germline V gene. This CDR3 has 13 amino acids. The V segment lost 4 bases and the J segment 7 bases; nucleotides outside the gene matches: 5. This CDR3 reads CATSEMTGTGYTF. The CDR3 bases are TGTGCCACCAGTGAGATGACAGGGACTGGCTACACCTTC.

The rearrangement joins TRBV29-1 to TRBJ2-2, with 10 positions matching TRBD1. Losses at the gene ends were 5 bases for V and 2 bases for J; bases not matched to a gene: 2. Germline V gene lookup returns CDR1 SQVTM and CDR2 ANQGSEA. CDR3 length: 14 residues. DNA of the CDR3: TGCAGCGTTAGGACAGGGGGAAACACCGGGGAGCTGTTTTTT. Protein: CSVRTGGNTGELFF.

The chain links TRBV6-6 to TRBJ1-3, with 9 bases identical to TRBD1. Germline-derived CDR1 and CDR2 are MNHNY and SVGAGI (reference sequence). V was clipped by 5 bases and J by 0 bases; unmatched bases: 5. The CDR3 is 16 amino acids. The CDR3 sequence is CASSRTGAASGNTIYF. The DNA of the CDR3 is TGTGCCAGCAGTCGGACAGGGGCGGCCTCTGGAAACACCATATATTTT.

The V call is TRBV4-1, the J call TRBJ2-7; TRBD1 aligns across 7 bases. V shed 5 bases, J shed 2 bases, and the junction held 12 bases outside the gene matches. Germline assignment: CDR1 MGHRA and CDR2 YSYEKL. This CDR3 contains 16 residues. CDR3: CASSNRDRGFTYEQYF. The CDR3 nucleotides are TGCGCCAGCAGCAACCGGGACAGAGGATTTACCTACGAGCAGTACTTC.

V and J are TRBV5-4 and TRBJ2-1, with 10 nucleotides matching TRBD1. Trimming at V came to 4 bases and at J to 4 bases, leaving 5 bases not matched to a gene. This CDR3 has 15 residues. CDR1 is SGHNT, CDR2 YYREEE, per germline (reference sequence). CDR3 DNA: TGTGCCAGCAGCATCGACAGGGGGCCTTACAATGAGCAGTTCTTC. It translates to CASSIDRGPYNEQFF.

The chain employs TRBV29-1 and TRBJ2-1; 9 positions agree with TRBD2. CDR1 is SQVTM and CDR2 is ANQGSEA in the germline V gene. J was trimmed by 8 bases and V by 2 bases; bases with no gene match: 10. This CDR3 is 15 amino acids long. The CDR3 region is CSVEPRGGGRYEQFF. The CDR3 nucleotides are TGCAGCGTTGAACCGCGGGGGGGCGGTAGATATGAGCAGTTCTTC.